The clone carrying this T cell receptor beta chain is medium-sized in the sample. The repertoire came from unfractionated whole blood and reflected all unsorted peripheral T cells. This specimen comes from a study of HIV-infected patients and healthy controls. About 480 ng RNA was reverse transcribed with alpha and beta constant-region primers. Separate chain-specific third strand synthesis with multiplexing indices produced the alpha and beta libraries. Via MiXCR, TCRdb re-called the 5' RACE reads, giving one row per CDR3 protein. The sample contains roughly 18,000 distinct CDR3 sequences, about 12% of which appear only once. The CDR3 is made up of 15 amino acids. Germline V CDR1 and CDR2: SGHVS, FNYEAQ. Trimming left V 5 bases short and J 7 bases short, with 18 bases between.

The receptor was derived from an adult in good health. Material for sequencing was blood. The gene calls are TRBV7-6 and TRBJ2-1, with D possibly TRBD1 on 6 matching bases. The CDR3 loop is CASSLDRIRNNEQFF. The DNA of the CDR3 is TGTGCCAGCAGCCTCGACAGGATCAGGAATAATGAGCAGTTCTTC.